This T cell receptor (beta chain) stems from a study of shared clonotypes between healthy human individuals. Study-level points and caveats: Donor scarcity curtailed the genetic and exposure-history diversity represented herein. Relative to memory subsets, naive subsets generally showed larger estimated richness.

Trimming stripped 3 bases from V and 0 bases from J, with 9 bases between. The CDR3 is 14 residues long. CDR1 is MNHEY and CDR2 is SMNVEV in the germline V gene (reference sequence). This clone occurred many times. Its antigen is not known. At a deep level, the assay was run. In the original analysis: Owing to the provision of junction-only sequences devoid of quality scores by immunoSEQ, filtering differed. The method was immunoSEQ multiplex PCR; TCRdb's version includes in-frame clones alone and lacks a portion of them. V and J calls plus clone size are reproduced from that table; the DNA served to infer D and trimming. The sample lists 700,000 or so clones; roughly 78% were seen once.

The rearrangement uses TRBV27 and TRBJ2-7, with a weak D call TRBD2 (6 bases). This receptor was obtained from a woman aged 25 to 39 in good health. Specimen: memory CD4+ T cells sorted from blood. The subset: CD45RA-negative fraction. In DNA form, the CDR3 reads TGTGCCAGCAGTTTTGAGCGGGCCTCCTACGAGCAGTACTTC. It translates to CASSFERASYEQYF.